The 9 T cell receptor beta chains given below trace back to one sample, sequenced in a study of blood T cell repertoires in COVID-19. Assay: immunoSEQ multiplex PCR; the TCRdb copy retains only in-frame clones and omits some. The sample shows some 290,000 clones, roughly 90% of them seen only once. Sequenced input: peripheral blood. The receptors here all came from a woman in her forties with COVID-19, enrolled during active disease.

The CDR3 DNA reads TGTGCCAGCAAGATTCCCCGGGGAGGCGGGGATGAGCAGTTCTTC. Its translation is CASKIPRGGGDEQFF. The chain employs TRBV6-6 and TRBJ2-1; maybe TRBD2 (6 bases). Trimming took off 7 bases at V and 8 bases at J, with 21 bases between the two ends. The CDR3 is 15 residues long. Germline CDR1 reads MNHNY; CDR2 reads SVGAGI (reference sequence).

The chain joins TRBV7-3 to TRBJ1-2; 10 positions agree with TRBD1. Trimming at V came to 3 bases and at J to 8 bases, leaving 3 bases not matched to a gene. Germline values: CDR1 SGHTA, CDR2 FQGTGA. This CDR3 spans 13 amino acids. CDR3 nucleotide sequence: TGTGCCAGCAGCTTCGACAGGGGGCAAGGCTACACCTTC. It codes for CASSFDRGQGYTF.

As regards this clone: Other DNA sequences in this sample translate to the same CDR3. The rearrangement uses TRBV27 and TRBJ2-7, with TRBD1 identical over 10 bases. The germline gives CDR1 MNHEY, CDR2 SMNVEV (reference sequence). This CDR3 region has 14 residues. With 5 bases clipped from V and 4 bases from J, the junction kept 5 bases outside the gene matches. The CDR3 spells CASSLGTGAYEQYF. The CDR3 DNA reads TGTGCCAGCAGTCTCGGGACAGGGGCATACGAGCAGTACTTC.

The rearrangement joins TRBV5-1 to TRBJ2-5; TRBD1 aligns across 9 bases. Germline assignment: CDR1 SGHRS and CDR2 YFSETQ. The length of the CDR3 is 15 residues. Trimming took 1 base from V and 5 from J; bases not matched to a gene: 6. CDR3 in DNA: TGCGCCAGCAGCTTGTTGGGACAGGGTGGGGAGACCCAGTACTTC. It specifies CASSLLGQGGETQYF.

The chain is built from TRBV6-2 or TRBV6-3 and TRBJ2-3; D is unclear. V dropped 6 bases and J dropped 0 bases, with 7 bases sitting between them. In germline, CDR1 is MNHEY, CDR2 SVGEGT. The CDR3 length is 13 residues. The CDR3 region is CASSFSSTDTQYF. The CDR3 coding sequence is TGTGCCAGCAGCTTCTCTAGCACAGATACGCAGTATTTT.

CDR3 sequence (DNA): TGCAGCGTTGAAAATGGGTTAGCGTATGGCTACACCTTC. It is translated as CSVENGLAYGYTF. V gene TRBV29-1 combines with J gene TRBJ1-2; no clear D gene. CDR3 length: 13 amino acids. V lost 2 bases and J 5 bases, leaving 12 bases between the germline ends. Germline-derived CDR1 and CDR2 are SQVTM and ANQGSEA.

The gene calls are TRBV10-3 and TRBJ2-7; TRBD2 might be the D (5 bases). The CDR3 has 15 amino acids. Germline V gene sequence: CDR1 ENHRY, CDR2 SYGVKD. Trimming took off 5 bases at V and 0 bases at J, with 14 bases between the two ends. The DNA of the CDR3 is TGTGCCATCAGTCTTGGGAGCCCCACCTCCTACGAGCAGTACTTC. The encoded protein is CAISLGSPTSYEQYF.

This clone was recorded once. J is TRBJ2-1 and V is TRBV4-3; 9 bases fit TRBD2. V was clipped by 0 bases and J by 5 bases; unmatched bases: 8. Germline values: CDR1 LGHNA, CDR2 YSLEER. This CDR3 has 17 residues. The CDR3 sequence is CASSQEAGGRLNNEQFF. CDR3 sequence (DNA): TGCGCCAGCAGCCAAGAAGCGGGGGGACGACTGAACAATGAGCAGTTCTTC.

The V and J genes are TRBV28 and TRBJ2-7; possibly TRBD1 for D (6 bases). Germline loops: CDR1 MDHEN, CDR2 SYDVKM. The CDR3 loop spans 15 amino acids. With 1 base removed from V and 2 bases from J, the gap between germline ends came to 12 bases. CDR3: CASSLSGDKTYEQYF. In DNA form, the CDR3 reads TGTGCCAGCAGTTTATCAGGGGACAAGACCTACGAGCAGTACTTC. The variable domain in full, with the rest retrieved from reference TRBV28 and TRBJ2-7, is DVKVTQSSRYLVKRTGEKVFLECVQDMDHENMFWYRQDPGLGLRLIYFSYDVKMKEKGDIPEGYSVSREKKERFSLILESASTNQTSMYLCASSLSGDKTYEQYFGPGTRLTVT.